The entry below gives a single TCR beta chain sequence along with its context. The sample is drawn from a study of glioma-infiltrating T cells after dendritic cell vaccination. Sequencing was performed with immunoSEQ multiplex PCR; in TCRdb, only in-frame clones are kept and a portion is missing. The sample consists of about 90,000 clones, about 84% of them appearing once. V was pared by 0 bases and J by 3 bases, with 7 bases of the junction left unmatched. In germline, CDR1 is SGHDT, CDR2 YYEEEE. The CDR3 spans 17 residues. The genes are TRBV5-6 and TRBJ2-7, with 12 nucleotides matching TRBD1. Material: blood, obtained before dendritic cell vaccination. The source of this sequence is a human donor with glioblastoma. In nucleotides, the CDR3 is TGTGCCAGCAGCTTGGGGGACAGGGGGCTTAGAATCTACGAGCAGTACTTC. Translation gives CASSLGDRGLRIYEQYF.